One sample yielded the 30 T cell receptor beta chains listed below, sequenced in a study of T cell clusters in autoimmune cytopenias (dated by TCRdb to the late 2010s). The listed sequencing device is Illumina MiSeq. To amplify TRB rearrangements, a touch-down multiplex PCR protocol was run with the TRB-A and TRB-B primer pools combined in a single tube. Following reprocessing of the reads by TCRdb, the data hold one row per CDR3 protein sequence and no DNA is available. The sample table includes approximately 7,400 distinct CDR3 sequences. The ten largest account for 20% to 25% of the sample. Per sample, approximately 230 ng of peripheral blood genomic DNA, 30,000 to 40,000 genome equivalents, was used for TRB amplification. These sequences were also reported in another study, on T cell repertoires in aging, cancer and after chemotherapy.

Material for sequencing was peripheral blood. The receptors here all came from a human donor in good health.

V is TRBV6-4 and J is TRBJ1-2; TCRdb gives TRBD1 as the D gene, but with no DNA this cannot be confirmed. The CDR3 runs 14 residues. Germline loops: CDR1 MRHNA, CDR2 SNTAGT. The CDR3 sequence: CASSDATGIEGYTF.

The CDR3: CASSPLPDRGNTEAFF. The J gene is TRBJ1-1, the V gene TRBV18; TCRdb returns TRBD1, unconfirmable since there is no DNA. This CDR3 is built from 16 residues. The germline CDR1 and CDR2 sequences are KGHSH and LQKENI.

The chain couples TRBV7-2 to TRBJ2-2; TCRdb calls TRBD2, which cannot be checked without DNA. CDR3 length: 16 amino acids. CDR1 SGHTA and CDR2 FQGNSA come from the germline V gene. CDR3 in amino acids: CASRSPSGENTGELFF.

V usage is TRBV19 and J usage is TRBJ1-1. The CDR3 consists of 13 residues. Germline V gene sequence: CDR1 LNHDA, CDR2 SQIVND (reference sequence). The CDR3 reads CASSISPNTEAFF.

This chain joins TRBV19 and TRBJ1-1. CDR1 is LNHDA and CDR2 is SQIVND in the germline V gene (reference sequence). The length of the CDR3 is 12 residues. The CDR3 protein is CASIGGNTEAFF.

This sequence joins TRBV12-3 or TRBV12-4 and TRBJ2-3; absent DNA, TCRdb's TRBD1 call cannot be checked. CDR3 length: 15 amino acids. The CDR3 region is CASNPTGALTDTQYF.

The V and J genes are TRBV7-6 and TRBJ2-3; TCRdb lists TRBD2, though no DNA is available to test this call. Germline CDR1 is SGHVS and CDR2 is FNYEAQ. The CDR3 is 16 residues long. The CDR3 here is CASSPTSGGGPDTQYF.

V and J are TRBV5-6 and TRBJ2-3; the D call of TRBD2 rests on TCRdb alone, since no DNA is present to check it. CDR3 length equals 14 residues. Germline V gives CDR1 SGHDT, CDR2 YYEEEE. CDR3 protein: CASSFRARADTQYF.

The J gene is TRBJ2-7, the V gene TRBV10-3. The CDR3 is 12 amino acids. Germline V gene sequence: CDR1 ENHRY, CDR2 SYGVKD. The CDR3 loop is CAISPKGYEQYF.

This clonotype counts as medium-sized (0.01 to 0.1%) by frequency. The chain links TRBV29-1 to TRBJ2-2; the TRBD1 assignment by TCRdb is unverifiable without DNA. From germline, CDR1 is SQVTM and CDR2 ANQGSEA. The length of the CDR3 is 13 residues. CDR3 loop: CSASPGYTGELFF.

The CDR3 here is CAWRRGPNEKLFF. This chain uses TRBV30 with TRBJ1-4; without DNA, the TCRdb call of TRBD1 cannot be checked. The CDR3 loop spans 13 amino acids. CDR1 and CDR2 from the germline V gene are GTSNPN and SVGIG (reference sequence).

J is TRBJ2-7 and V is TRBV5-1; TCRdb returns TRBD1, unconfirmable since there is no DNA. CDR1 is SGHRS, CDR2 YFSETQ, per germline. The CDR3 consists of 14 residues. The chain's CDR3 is CASSPGTGGYEQYF. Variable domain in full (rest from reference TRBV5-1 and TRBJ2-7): KAGVTQTPRYLIKTRGQQVTLSCSPISGHRSVSWYQQTPGQGLQFLFEYFSETQRNKGNFPGRFSGRQFSNSRSEMNVSTLELGDSALYLCASSPGTGGYEQYFGPGTRLTVT.

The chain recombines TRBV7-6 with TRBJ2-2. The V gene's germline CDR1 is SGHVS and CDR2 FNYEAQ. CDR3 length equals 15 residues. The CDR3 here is CASSRTYANTGELFF.

CDR3 amino acids: CASSTGTWSGAYEQYF. The V and J genes are TRBV5-4 and TRBJ2-7; TCRdb designates TRBD1, a call that cannot be tested without DNA. CDR1 is SGHNT, CDR2 YYREEE, per germline (reference sequence). CDR3 length equals 16 residues.

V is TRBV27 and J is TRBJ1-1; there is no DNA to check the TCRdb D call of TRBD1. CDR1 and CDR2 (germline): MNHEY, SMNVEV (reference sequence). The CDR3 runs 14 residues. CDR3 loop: CASSLVGGIKEAFF.

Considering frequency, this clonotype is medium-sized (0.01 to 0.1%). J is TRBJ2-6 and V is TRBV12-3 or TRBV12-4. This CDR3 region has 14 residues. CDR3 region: CASSFYVGANVLTF.

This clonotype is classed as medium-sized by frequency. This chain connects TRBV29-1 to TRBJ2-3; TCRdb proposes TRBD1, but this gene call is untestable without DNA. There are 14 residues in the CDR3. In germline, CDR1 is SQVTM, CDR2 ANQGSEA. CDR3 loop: CSVKGSQGTDTQYF.

CDR3 in amino acids: CASSELGRYYNEQFF. The V call is TRBV6-1, the J call TRBJ2-1. This CDR3 has 15 residues. Per the germline V gene, CDR1 is MNHNS and CDR2 is SASEGT.

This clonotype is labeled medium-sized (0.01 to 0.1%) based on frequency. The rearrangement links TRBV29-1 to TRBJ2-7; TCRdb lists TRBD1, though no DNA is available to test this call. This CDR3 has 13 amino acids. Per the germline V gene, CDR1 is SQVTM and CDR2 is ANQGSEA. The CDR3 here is CSVTGWDSYEQYF.

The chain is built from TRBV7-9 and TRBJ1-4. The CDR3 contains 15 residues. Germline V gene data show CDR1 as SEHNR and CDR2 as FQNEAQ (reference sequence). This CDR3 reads CASSFQGGGDEKLFF.

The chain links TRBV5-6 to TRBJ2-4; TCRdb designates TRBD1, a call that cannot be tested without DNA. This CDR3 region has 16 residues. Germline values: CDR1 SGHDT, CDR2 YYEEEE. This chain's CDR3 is CASSVHRGGTENIQYF.

CDR3 loop: CSVLSHVRGQTGAYGYTF. This chain links TRBV29-1 with TRBJ1-2; TCRdb names TRBD1, which stays unverified in the absence of DNA. Looked up from germline, CDR1 is SQVTM and CDR2 is ANQGSEA. The CDR3 length is 18 residues.

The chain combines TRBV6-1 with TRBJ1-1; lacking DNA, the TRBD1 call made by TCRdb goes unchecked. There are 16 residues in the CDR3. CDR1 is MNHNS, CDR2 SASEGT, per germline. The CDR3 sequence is CASSKTGGRGWTEAFF.

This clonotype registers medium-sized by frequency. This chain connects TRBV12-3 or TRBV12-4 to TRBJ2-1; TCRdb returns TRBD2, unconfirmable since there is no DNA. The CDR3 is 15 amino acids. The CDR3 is CASSVFAGGDNEQFF.

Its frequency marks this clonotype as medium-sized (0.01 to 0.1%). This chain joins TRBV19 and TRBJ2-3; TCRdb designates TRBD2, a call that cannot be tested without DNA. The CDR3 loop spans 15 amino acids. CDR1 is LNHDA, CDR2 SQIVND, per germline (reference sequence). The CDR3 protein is CASSATSGRTDTQYF.

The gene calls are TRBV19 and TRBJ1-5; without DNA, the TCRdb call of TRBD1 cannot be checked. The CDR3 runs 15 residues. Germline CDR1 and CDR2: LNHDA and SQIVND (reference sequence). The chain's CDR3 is CASSTSGFGNQPQHF. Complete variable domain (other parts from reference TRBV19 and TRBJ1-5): DGGITQSPKYLFRKEGQNVTLSCEQNLNHDAMYWYRQDPGQGLRLIYYSQIVNDFQKGDIAEGYSVSREKKESFPLTVTSAQKNPTAFYLCASSTSGFGNQPQHFGDGTRLSIL.

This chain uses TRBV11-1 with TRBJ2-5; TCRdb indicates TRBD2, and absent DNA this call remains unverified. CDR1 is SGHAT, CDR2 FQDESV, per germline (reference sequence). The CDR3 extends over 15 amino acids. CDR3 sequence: CDSSPRSSGAETQYF.

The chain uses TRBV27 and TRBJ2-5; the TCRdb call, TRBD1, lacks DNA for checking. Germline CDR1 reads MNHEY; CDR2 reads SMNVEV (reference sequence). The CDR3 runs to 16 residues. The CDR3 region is CASSSIYRSIQETQYF.

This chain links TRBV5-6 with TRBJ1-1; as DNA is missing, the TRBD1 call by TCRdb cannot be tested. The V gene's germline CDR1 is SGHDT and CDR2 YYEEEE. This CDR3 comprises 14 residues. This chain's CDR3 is CASSSRGPNTEAFF.

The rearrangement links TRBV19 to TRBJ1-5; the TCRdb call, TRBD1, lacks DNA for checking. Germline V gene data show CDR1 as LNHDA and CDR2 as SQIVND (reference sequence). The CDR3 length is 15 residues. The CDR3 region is CASRPGRGINQPQHF.